Listed below are T cell receptor beta chains from one sample, sequenced in a study of cytomegalovirus exposure and HLA in healthy donors. The data were produced by immunoSEQ multiplex PCR, yet TCRdb's version contains in-frame clones alone and is incomplete. The sample has 100,000 to 150,000 clones, approximately 81% seen once; the top ten hold roughly 7%. Sequencing was carried out using PBMCs. The receptors derive from a male donor in good health and CMV-seronegative. The CDR3 runs from the conserved cysteine through the conserved F or W. Each record gives: J gene, clone size, D gene, V gene, CDR3 DNA, CDR3 protein. A D gene is named only where the DNA matches it firmly. Not every row has a clone size; where given, it reads once, few, many or a size class.

j_gene: TRBJ2-1; abundance: NA; d_gene: NA; v_gene: TRBV29-1; CDR3nt: TGCAGCGTCAACAGCTACAATGAGCAGTTCTTC; CDR3aa: CSVNSYNEQFF
j_gene: TRBJ2-2; abundance: NA; d_gene: TRBD1; v_gene: TRBV7-2; CDR3nt: TGTGCCAGCAGCCCGGGACAGGGGTTCACCGGGGAGCTGTTTTTT; CDR3aa: CASSPGQGFTGELFF
j_gene: TRBJ2-7; abundance: NA; d_gene: NA; v_gene: TRBV28; CDR3nt: TGTGCCAGCAGTCCCCAAGGCCCCGGGGACTACGAGCAGTACTTC; CDR3aa: CASSPQGPGDYEQYF
j_gene: TRBJ2-7; abundance: few; d_gene: NA; v_gene: TRBV6-1; CDR3nt: TGTGCCAGCAACATCCGGGGGAAAACCTACGAGCAGTACTTC; CDR3aa: CASNIRGKTYEQYF
j_gene: TRBJ1-6; abundance: NA; d_gene: NA; v_gene: TRBV5-4; CDR3nt: TGTGCCAGCAGCTCCACTAGGGATTCACCCCTCCACTTT; CDR3aa: CASSSTRDSPLHF
j_gene: TRBJ2-5; abundance: NA; d_gene: NA; v_gene: TRBV21-1; CDR3nt: TGTGCCAGCAGCACCCAGCGGGAGCAAGAGACCCAGTACTTC; CDR3aa: CASSTQREQETQYF
j_gene: TRBJ2-5; abundance: once; d_gene: NA; v_gene: TRBV14; CDR3nt: TGTGCCAGCAGCCTAGCCCTAGGCATGGGGACCCAGTACTTC; CDR3aa: CASSLALGMGTQYF
j_gene: TRBJ2-3; abundance: NA; d_gene: TRBD2; v_gene: TRBV6-6; CDR3nt: TGTGCCAGCAGTGGACTAGCGGGCGGGAACACAGATACGCAGTATTTT; CDR3aa: CASSGLAGGNTDTQYF
j_gene: TRBJ2-2; abundance: once; d_gene: TRBD2; v_gene: TRBV5-4; CDR3nt: TGTGCCAGCAGCTCGACACCGGGACTAGCGGGAGCCGGGGAGCTGTTTTTT; CDR3aa: CASSSTPGLAGAGELFF
j_gene: TRBJ2-5; abundance: NA; d_gene: TRBD2; v_gene: TRBV7-2; CDR3nt: TGTGCCAGCAGCAAGTCCGGGACTAGCGGGGGGGCAAAGACCCAGTACTTC; CDR3aa: CASSKSGTSGGAKTQYF
j_gene: TRBJ2-7; abundance: NA; d_gene: NA; v_gene: TRBV4-2; CDR3nt: TGTGCCAGCAGCCATGAAGGGGAGGCCTACGAGCAGTACTTC; CDR3aa: CASSHEGEAYEQYF
j_gene: TRBJ2-7; abundance: once; d_gene: NA; v_gene: TRBV5-4; CDR3nt: TGTGCCAGCAGCCCGAAACGGCAGGACACCTACGAGCAGTACTTC; CDR3aa: CASSPKRQDTYEQYF
j_gene: TRBJ1-2; abundance: NA; d_gene: NA; v_gene: TRBV27; CDR3nt: TGTGCCAGCAGCCCCTACGGGCGGGGAGGAAGTTATGGCTACACCTTC; CDR3aa: CASSPYGRGGSYGYTF
j_gene: TRBJ2-1; abundance: NA; d_gene: TRBD2; v_gene: TRBV7-2; CDR3nt: TGTGCCAGCAGCTTGACTAGCGGGACATACAATGAGCAGTTCTTC; CDR3aa: CASSLTSGTYNEQFF
j_gene: TRBJ1-1; abundance: NA; d_gene: TRBD1; v_gene: TRBV4-3; CDR3nt: TGCGCCAGCAGCCCCCGACAGGGGCCGAACACTGAAGCTTTCTTT; CDR3aa: CASSPRQGPNTEAFF
j_gene: TRBJ1-5; abundance: NA; d_gene: NA; v_gene: TRBV28; CDR3nt: TGTGCCAGCGTCCCTACAGGAAACAATCAGCCCCAGCATTTT; CDR3aa: CASVPTGNNQPQHF
j_gene: TRBJ2-1; abundance: NA; d_gene: NA; v_gene: TRBV5-1; CDR3nt: TGCGCCAGCAGCTTGGATAGAAACAATGAGCAGTTCTTC; CDR3aa: CASSLDRNNEQFF
j_gene: TRBJ1-2; abundance: NA; d_gene: TRBD1; v_gene: TRBV6-5; CDR3nt: TGTGCCAGCAGAGGACAGGGGGCCGGTGGCTACACCTTC; CDR3aa: CASRGQGAGGYTF
j_gene: TRBJ2-2; abundance: NA; d_gene: NA; v_gene: TRBV6-5; CDR3nt: TGTGCCAGCAGTTACGTCCAGTATGGGAACACCGGGGAGCTGTTTTTT; CDR3aa: CASSYVQYGNTGELFF
j_gene: TRBJ2-2; abundance: NA; d_gene: NA; v_gene: TRBV19; CDR3nt: TGTGCCAGTAGTATATCCCTCCAGGGCACCGGGGAGCTGTTTTTT; CDR3aa: CASSISLQGTGELFF
j_gene: TRBJ2-1; abundance: few; d_gene: TRBD2; v_gene: TRBV5-1; CDR3nt: TGCGCCAGCAGCCTGACCCCGGGGAGGGATGAGCAGTTCTTC; CDR3aa: CASSLTPGRDEQFF
j_gene: TRBJ2-2; abundance: NA; d_gene: TRBD1; v_gene: TRBV18; CDR3nt: TGTGCCAGCTCACCACGCCGGCAGGGGGCGAGGAACACCGGGGAGCTGTTTTTT; CDR3aa: CASSPRRQGARNTGELFF
j_gene: TRBJ2-1; abundance: NA; d_gene: NA; v_gene: TRBV5-4; CDR3nt: TGTGCCAGCAGCTTGGGTTGGCGGGGCCCTAGCTCCTACAATGAGCAGTTCTTC; CDR3aa: CASSLGWRGPSSYNEQFF
j_gene: TRBJ2-2; abundance: once; d_gene: TRBD2; v_gene: TRBV19; CDR3nt: TGTGCCAGTTCCAAGGGGGGGGCTAGCGGGAAGACCGGGGAGCTGTTTTTT; CDR3aa: CASSKGGASGKTGELFF
j_gene: TRBJ2-3; abundance: NA; d_gene: NA; v_gene: TRBV9; CDR3nt: TGTGCCAGCAGCGTTGCGAGTCTCACAGATACGCAGTATTTT; CDR3aa: CASSVASLTDTQYF
j_gene: TRBJ1-6; abundance: few; d_gene: TRBD1; v_gene: TRBV19; CDR3nt: TGTGCCAGTAGTGCCTCAGGGGGATATAATTCACCCCTCCACTTT; CDR3aa: CASSASGGYNSPLHF
j_gene: TRBJ2-1; abundance: NA; d_gene: TRBD2; v_gene: TRBV29-1; CDR3nt: TGCAGCGTTGTCAGCCTAGCGGGGTACAATGAGCAGTTCTTC; CDR3aa: CSVVSLAGYNEQFF
j_gene: TRBJ2-1; abundance: NA; d_gene: TRBD1; v_gene: TRBV7-9; CDR3nt: TGTGCCAGCAGCCCACGGACAGGGGCCGATAACTACAATGAGCAGTTCTTC; CDR3aa: CASSPRTGADNYNEQFF